This passage covers 15 T cell receptor beta chains from one sample sequenced in a study of graft-versus-host responses after intestinal transplantation. Clones were read by immunoSEQ multiplex PCR, and TCRdb kept only the in-frame ones, dropping some. The sample records 40,000 to 55,000 clones, around 90% being singletons. Sequencing used PBMCs, obtained 524 days after transplant. The source is a human patient who received an intestinal transplant, so some T cells may come from the graft donor.

The V and J genes are TRBV7-6 and TRBJ1-1; TRBD1 is a possible D gene (5 bases). Germline-derived CDR1 and CDR2 are SGHVS and FNYEAQ. The CDR3 loop spans 13 amino acids. The V and J ends lost 0 bases and 10 bases respectively, with 12 bases between them. This CDR3 reads CASSLAGGDVAFF. The CDR3 region has the DNA TGTGCCAGCAGCTTAGCCGGCGGGGACGTAGCTTTCTTT.

This chain uses TRBV9 with TRBJ2-7; D remains ambiguous. The CDR3 has 15 amino acids. The germline V and J ends were trimmed by 0 bases and 3 bases, with 13 bases remaining between them. CDR1 and CDR2 (germline): SGDLS, YYNGEE. CDR3 coding DNA: TGTGCCAGCAGCGTAGAAGGCTCGTCCGACTACGAGCAGTACTTC. Encoded protein: CASSVEGSSDYEQYF.

The J gene is TRBJ2-2, the V gene TRBV7-9; 7 bases agree with TRBD2. Germline-derived CDR1 and CDR2 are SEHNR and FQNEAQ (reference sequence). The CDR3 sequence is 15 residues long. The junction had 6 bases not matched to a gene; V was cut back by 2 bases and J by 6 bases. The CDR3 coding sequence is TGTGCCAGCAGCTTAAGGGCGGGAGTCGCCGGGGAGCTGTTTTTT. Amino acid sequence: CASSLRAGVAGELFF.

The chain employs TRBV14 and TRBJ2-7, with 12 bases matching TRBD2. CDR3 length equals 13 residues. CDR1 is SGHDN and CDR2 is FVKESK in the germline V gene. V trimming: 4 bases; J trimming: 10 bases; junction bases outside the gene matches: 5. The chain's CDR3 is CASSPRLAGEQYF. In DNA, the CDR3 is TGTGCCAGCAGCCCCAGACTAGCGGGAGAACAGTACTTC.

The CDR3, as DNA: TGTGCCATCAGATCGGACAGGGCGAAGCGGGTGAGGATGGGAGCGAGCGAGCAGTACTTC. It yields the protein CAIRSDRAKRVRMGASEQYF. V usage is TRBV10-3 and J usage is TRBJ2-7; 8 positions match TRBD1. The germline V gene has CDR1 ENHRY and CDR2 SYGVKD. CDR3 length: 20 residues. The ends lost 6 bases at V and 6 bases at J; junction bases unmatched: 28.

The chain recombines TRBV21-1 with TRBJ1-5; the table assigns TRBD1, which was not confirmed against the DNA. TRBV21-1 is designated a pseudogene. The CDR3 is 14 amino acids. CDR3 amino acids: CASSSRQGHQPQHF. The CDR3 DNA reads as TGTGCCAGCAGCTCCCGACAGGGACATCAGCCCCAGCATTTT.

The chain joins TRBV5-1 to TRBJ2-7, with 7 bases aligning to TRBD1. With V trimmed by 4 bases and J by 0 bases, 7 bases remained unmatched. Germline V gene lookup returns CDR1 SGHRS and CDR2 YFSETQ. The CDR3 loop spans 15 amino acids. CDR3 in DNA: TGCGCCAGCAGCACACGGACAGGTTCCTCCTACGAGCAGTACTTC. It yields the protein CASSTRTGSSYEQYF.

This chain joins TRBV10-3 and TRBJ2-1, with 11 positions matching TRBD2. V shed 6 bases and J 5 bases; nucleotides not matched to a gene: 6. This CDR3 is built from 15 residues. Germline loops: CDR1 ENHRY, CDR2 SYGVKD. The CDR3 loop is CAISLTSGSNNEQFF. The CDR3 coding sequence is TGTGCCATCAGCTTAACTAGCGGGAGTAACAATGAGCAGTTCTTC.

The rearrangement links TRBV6-6 to TRBJ2-7; 9 bases fit TRBD1. The germline V gene encodes CDR1 MNHNY and CDR2 SVGAGI (reference sequence). This CDR3 is 15 amino acids long. V trimming: 0 bases; J trimming: 3 bases; junction bases outside the gene matches: 3. The CDR3 coding sequence is TGTGCCAGCAGTTACTCTGCGGGACAGGGCTACGAGCAGTACTTC. This encodes CASSYSAGQGYEQYF.

The chain combines TRBV28 with TRBJ2-7; tentatively, D is TRBD1 (5 bases). The ends were cut back, 11 bases at V and 5 bases at J, with 19 bases in the middle. The length of the CDR3 is 13 residues. Germline V gives CDR1 MDHEN, CDR2 SYDVKM. The DNA for the CDR3 is TGTGCCGTCCTAAGGCAGGGAATCGACGAGCAGTACTTC. Protein: CAVLRQGIDEQYF.

This clone was recorded once. The chain carries TRBV5-1 and TRBJ1-2; D not certain. Trimming stripped 0 bases from V and 2 bases from J, with 8 bases between. The CDR3 runs to 14 residues. Germline V gives CDR1 SGHRS, CDR2 YFSETQ. This CDR3 reads CASSLVPPNYGYTF. For the CDR3, the DNA is TGCGCCAGCAGCTTGGTCCCACCGAACTATGGCTACACCTTC.

The gene calls are TRBV27 and TRBJ2-1; 10 bases align to TRBD2. CDR3 length: 16 residues. V lost 5 bases and J lost 8; bases outside the gene matches: 12. Germline V gene data show CDR1 as MNHEY and CDR2 as SMNVEV (reference sequence). Here the CDR3 reads CASSPKAGGETHEQFF. The CDR3 DNA reads TGTGCCAGCAGTCCCAAAGCGGGAGGGGAAACCCATGAGCAGTTCTTC.

The rearrangement joins TRBV5-6 to TRBJ2-7, with 11 bases lining up with TRBD2. This CDR3 is built from 13 residues. CDR1 and CDR2 from the germline V gene are SGHDT and YYEEEE. With 0 bases clipped from V and 7 bases from J, the junction kept 0 bases outside the gene matches. CDR3 protein: CASSLGLAGEQYF. The CDR3 DNA is TGTGCCAGCAGCTTGGGACTAGCGGGAGAGCAGTACTTC.

A note on this clone: The same CDR3 arises from other DNA sequences in this sample as well. The V and J genes are TRBV7-9 and TRBJ1-2, with a possible D match to TRBD1 (6 bases). From germline, CDR1 is SEHNR and CDR2 FQNEAQ (reference sequence). The CDR3 runs 11 residues. Trimming removed 4 bases at V and 8 bases at J, with 8 bases between. In DNA, the CDR3 is TGTGCCAGCAGCTCAGGGGTCGGCTACACCTTC. Protein: CASSSGVGYTF.

This clone was recorded only once. The genes are TRBV29-1 and TRBJ2-1; D is undetermined. This CDR3 is built from 11 residues. Trimming cost V 7 bases and J 2 bases, with 6 bases left between them. In germline, CDR1 is SQVTM, CDR2 ANQGSEA. In nucleotides, the CDR3 is TGCAGCGCCGTGGCCTACAATGAGCAGTTCTTC. Translating it yields CSAVAYNEQFF.